Listed below are T cell receptor beta chains from one sample, sequenced in a study of blood T cell repertoires in COVID-19. Profiled with immunoSEQ multiplex PCR; TCRdb holds only in-frame clones, not every one. The profile covers about 200,000 clones, with around 86% appearing a single time and over 4% taken by the ten largest. Sequenced sample: peripheral blood. Source of these receptors: a woman aged 70-85 years with COVID-19, enrolled during active disease. Each CDR3 is given with its conserved first and last residue. The D gene is left open where the match is weak. Only some rows state a clone size, as once, few, many or a class for expanded clones.

.	.	TRBV19	TRBJ1-3	TGTGCCAGTAGTCTTTTGGACAACTCTGGAAACACCATATATTTT	CASSLLDNSGNTIYF
TRBD2	.	TRBV6-2/TRBV6-3	TRBJ2-7	TGTGCCAGCAGTTACTCGAGGGAGACCGGGACTAGCGGGAGGGCCGGGTACGAGCAGTACTTC	CASSYSRETGTSGRAGYEQYF
TRBD1	.	TRBV9	TRBJ1-2	TGTGCCAGCAGCGTAGACAGGGGGGACTATGGCTACACCTTC	CASSVDRGDYGYTF
TRBD2	.	TRBV19	TRBJ2-7	TGTGCCAGTAGTATAACGGGACTAGTGTTCGAGCAGTACTTC	CASSITGLVFEQYF
TRBD1	.	TRBV29-1	TRBJ2-7	TGCAGCGTTGGACAGGGATGGGTTGAGCAGTACTTC	CSVGQGWVEQYF
.	.	TRBV5-1	TRBJ1-2	TGCGCCAGCAGCTTGGAACGGGGGATCGTTGGTGGCTACACCTTC	CASSLERGIVGGYTF
.	.	TRBV19	TRBJ1-5	TGTGCCAGTAGTATAGATCTTAATCAGCCCCAGCATTTT	CASSIDLNQPQHF
.	.	TRBV11-2	TRBJ2-4	TGTGCCAGCAGCTTAGAGAGCAGGGCCCAGGACATTCAGTACTTC	CASSLESRAQDIQYF
TRBD2	.	TRBV19	TRBJ2-7	TGTGCCAGTAGTAAGACTAGCGGGAGGGGGTACGAGCAGTACTTC	CASSKTSGRGYEQYF
TRBD2	once	TRBV5-5	TRBJ2-1	TGTGCCAGCAGCTTTCAACTAGCGGTATACAATGAGCAGTTCTTC	CASSFQLAVYNEQFF
TRBD1	.	TRBV6-4	TRBJ1-1	TGTGCCAGCAGTGAGGGACAGGGTGTCACTGAAGCTTTCTTT	CASSEGQGVTEAFF
TRBD1	.	TRBV6-5	TRBJ1-5	TGTGCCAGCAGACAGGGACAGGGTATTAAGCCCCAGCATTTT	CASRQGQGIKPQHF
TRBD1	.	TRBV19	TRBJ1-2	TGTGCCAGTAGTCTGGGACAGATAAATAACTATGGCTACACCTTC	CASSLGQINNYGYTF
.	once	TRBV5-5	TRBJ2-7	TGTGCCAGCAGCCACGACAGGAAAGGACTCTACGAGCAGTACTTC	CASSHDRKGLYEQYF
.	.	TRBV5-4	TRBJ1-1	TGTGCCAGCAGCTTGGTGGCAGGGAGGTACACTGAAGCTTTCTTT	CASSLVAGRYTEAFF
.	once	TRBV5-6	TRBJ1-6	TGTGCCAGCAGCCAACAGGGATTGAATTCACCCCTCCACTTT	CASSQQGLNSPLHF
TRBD2	.	TRBV5-1	TRBJ2-1	TGCGCCAGCAGCTTAACTAGCGGGAGCCGCAATGAGCAGTTCTTC	CASSLTSGSRNEQFF
TRBD1	.	TRBV6-5	TRBJ1-2	TGTGCCAGCAACGACAGGGGATATGGCTACACCTTC	CASNDRGYGYTF
.	.	TRBV7-9	TRBJ1-4	TGTGCCAGCAGCTGGCCGGGGGATGAGGCTTCTAATGAAAAACTGTTTTTT	CASSWPGDEASNEKLFF
TRBD1	once	TRBV4-1	TRBJ2-1	TGCGCCAGCAGCCAAGATTCCAGGGGGATTCAGTTCTTC	CASSQDSRGIQFF
TRBD1	.	TRBV19	TRBJ1-2	TGTGCCAGTAGTCCCGGGACAGGCTATGGCTACACCTTC	CASSPGTGYGYTF
TRBD1	.	TRBV9	TRBJ1-1	TGTGCCAGCAGCGTAGGAGACAGGGGGCGAAGTACTGAAGCTTTCTTT	CASSVGDRGRSTEAFF
TRBD1	once	TRBV19	TRBJ1-4	TGTGCCAGTATGGGACAGGGGAATGAAAAACTGTTTTTT	CASMGQGNEKLFF
.	.	TRBV29-1	TRBJ2-5	TGCAGCGTTGAAGTGGTGGGCAAGAATATCCAGTACTTC	CSVEVVGKNIQYF
.	few	TRBV2	TRBJ2-2	TGTGCCAGCAAGCGGTTGAGTACCGGGGAGCTGTTTTTT	CASKRLSTGELFF
.	few	TRBV3-1/TRBV3-2	TRBJ1-2	TGTGCCAGCAGCCAAGCTGCTAACACAGACTATGGCTACACCTTC	CASSQAANTDYGYTF
.	.	TRBV2	TRBJ2-7	TGTGCCAGCATTTTAGACCGGGGGAGCTCCTACGAGCAGTACTTC	CASILDRGSSYEQYF
TRBD1	many	TRBV2	TRBJ1-2	TGTGCCAGCAGTGAAGGGACAGGGGCCTATGGCTACACCTTC	CASSEGTGAYGYTF
.	.	TRBV27	TRBJ1-5	TGTGCCAGCAGTTTATTCCCCCAGTTAAGCAATCAGCCCCAGCATTTT	CASSLFPQLSNQPQHF
.	.	TRBV21-1	TRBJ2-2	TGTGCCAGCAGCAAAAACAAGGGACAGGGGTTTCGTACAAACACCGGGGAGCTGTTTTTT	CASSKNKGQGFRTNTGELFF
TRBD1	.	TRBV5-1	TRBJ1-6	TGCGCCAGCAGCTTGGCGGGACAGGGGAATTCACCCCTCCACTTT	CASSLAGQGNSPLHF
.	.	TRBV6-2/TRBV6-3	TRBJ2-5	TGTGCCAGCAGCCCGACTGGAATCCAAGAGACCCAGTACTTC	CASSPTGIQETQYF
.	.	TRBV14	TRBJ2-7	TGTGCCAGCAGCCAAGAGGTTAAGGGGGTCTACGAGCAGTACTTC	CASSQEVKGVYEQYF
.	.	TRBV30	TRBJ2-7	TGTGCCTGGGGCCTATGGTCCGAGCAGTACTTC	CAWGLWSEQYF
TRBD2	.	TRBV3-1/TRBV3-2	TRBJ2-1	TGTGCCAGCAGCCAACCTTTACTAGCGGGAGATGTGAATGAGCAGTTCTTC	CASSQPLLAGDVNEQFF
.	.	TRBV21-1	TRBJ1-2	TGTGCCAGCAGCAGGTCGGGACAGTCTAACTATGGCTACACCTTC	CASSRSGQSNYGYTF
.	.	TRBV18	TRBJ2-1	TGTGCCAGCTCACCAACAGGGTTTTCCTACAATGAGCAGTTCTTC	CASSPTGFSYNEQFF
TRBD2	.	TRBV6-6	TRBJ2-7	TGTGCCAGCAGCCGGACTAGCGGGCCCTACGAGCAGTACTTC	CASSRTSGPYEQYF
TRBD1	.	TRBV28	TRBJ2-7	TGTGCCAGCAGTCCAGGACAGGGGTACGAGCAGTACTTC	CASSPGQGYEQYF
.	.	TRBV11-1	TRBJ1-1	TGTGCCAGCAGCTCATGGGGGAGGGGTGACACTGAAGCTTTCTTT	CASSSWGRGDTEAFF